This T cell receptor (beta chain) was sequenced during a study of blood T cell repertoires in COVID-19. Study details: COVID-19 samples from acute and convalescent phases originated in the United States, Italy and Spain. Sources were T cells, B-cell-depleted T cells, or PBMCs; the material itself was cDNA or gDNA.

Original processing methods: Amplification with reference gene primers provided the estimates of nucleated cell counts. Assay: immunoSEQ multiplex PCR; the TCRdb copy retains only in-frame clones and omits some. V and J calls and clone size are those listed in that table; D and trimming were worked out from the DNA. The sample yields over 120,000 clones, approximately 88% seen once. V lost 5 bases to trimming and J lost 8 bases; unmatched junction nucleotides: 13. The CDR3 runs to 15 residues. The V gene's germline CDR1 is MNHEY and CDR2 SVGAGI. The J gene is TRBJ2-3, the V gene TRBV6-5; 7 nucleotides align to TRBD2. What was sequenced was peripheral blood. The receptor was derived from a man between 65 and 85 years old with acute or convalescent COVID-19. CDR3 sequence reads: CASSPTGRREGTQYF. The CDR3 nucleotides read TGTGCCAGCAGTCCTACTGGGAGGAGGGAGGGTACGCAGTATTTT.